This TCR beta chain was captured by sequencing in a study of T cells in Graves' hyperthyroidism and ophthalmopathy. No ophthalmopathy progression within 18 months constituted stable Graves' hyperthyroidism. Hyperthyroidism in the patients, aged 18 to 65, was newly diagnosed and under 2 months in duration. Diagnostic assessment was based on clinical symptoms, serum thyroxine and TRAb, thyroid ultrasound and orbital computed tomography. TCR beta CDR3 regions were amplified from RNA transcripts. TCR CDR3 regions were first amplified by RT-PCR with HTBI primers. In TCRdb, the multiplex PCR reads were re-called with MiXCR into one record per CDR3 protein. The sample carries approximately 400,000 distinct CDR3 sequences, approximately 14% recorded once. This clonotype was seen repeatedly, ten times or more. The CDR3 is made up of 16 amino acids. CDR1 and CDR2 from the germline V gene are SEHNR and FQNEAQ (reference sequence). The junction had 8 bases not matched to a gene; V was cut back by 4 bases and J by 10 bases.

The specimen sequenced was blood. The V gene is TRBV7-9, the J gene TRBJ2-1; TRBD2 matches at 15 bases. The source is a woman in her late teens or twenties with Graves' hyperthyroidism. The CDR3 DNA reads TGTGCCAGCAGCTGGGGACTAGCGGGAGGCGTCGACGAGCAGTTCTTC. This codes for CASSWGLAGGVDEQFF.